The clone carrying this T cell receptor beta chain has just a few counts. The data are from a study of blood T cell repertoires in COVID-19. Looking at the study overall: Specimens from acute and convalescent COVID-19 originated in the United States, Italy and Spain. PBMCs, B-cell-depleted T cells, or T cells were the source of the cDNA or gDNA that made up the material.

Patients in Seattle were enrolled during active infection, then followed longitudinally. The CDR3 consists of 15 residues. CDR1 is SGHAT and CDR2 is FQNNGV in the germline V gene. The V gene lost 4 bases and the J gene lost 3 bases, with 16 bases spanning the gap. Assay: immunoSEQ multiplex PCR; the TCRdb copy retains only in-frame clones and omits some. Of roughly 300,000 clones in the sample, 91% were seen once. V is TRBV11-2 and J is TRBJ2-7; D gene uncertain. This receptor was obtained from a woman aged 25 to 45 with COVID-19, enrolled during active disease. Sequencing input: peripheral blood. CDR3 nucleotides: TGTGCCAGCAGCTACCTCTTGGGCCCTGACTACGAGCAGTACTTC. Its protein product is CASSYLLGPDYEQYF.